The next 11 T cell receptor beta chains were all read from a single sample in a study of Graves' ophthalmopathy and Graves' hyperthyroidism. Amplification from RNA transcripts yielded the TCR beta CDR3 regions. HTBI primers were employed in first-round RT-PCR, then a second-round multiplex PCR followed. MiXCR, run by TCRdb on the multiplex PCR reads, gives a single entry per CDR3 protein. The data contain 660,000 or so distinct CDR3 sequences, more than 40% of them seen just once; the ten biggest clones take up 3% to 4%. The specimen sequenced was peripheral blood. All receptors derive from an adult man with Graves' ophthalmopathy.

This clonotype was counted many times. The V call is TRBV25-1, the J call TRBJ1-4; 7 positions agree with TRBD1. The germline CDR1 and CDR2 sequences are MGHDK and SYGVNS. CDR3 length equals 14 residues. Trimming at V came to 4 bases and at J to 8 bases, leaving 7 bases not matched to a gene. The CDR3 DNA reads as TGTGCCAGCAGTGCCAGACAGGGTCACGAAAAACTGTTTTTT. It codes for CASSARQGHEKLFF.

On this clonotype: Germline is not matched at one junction end, which may reflect a read error. The chain carries TRBV7-9 and TRBJ2-1; 10 bases align to TRBD1. Germline V gives CDR1 SEHNR, CDR2 FQNEAQ (reference sequence). The CDR3 is 15 residues long. CDR3 in DNA: TGCGCCAGCAGCTATGGACAGGGGGCCTACAATGAGCAGTTCTTC. It codes for CASSYGQGAYNEQFF.

The chain links TRBV6-1 to TRBJ1-2; TRBD1 matches 9 bases. Germline V gene data show CDR1 as MNHNS and CDR2 as SASEGT. The length of the CDR3 is 15 residues. The junction had 6 bases not matched to a gene; V was cut back by 5 bases and J by 2 bases. The CDR3 DNA sequence: TGTGCCAGCAGTTACTTACAGGGGGCGAACTATGGCTACACCTTC. It is translated as CASSYLQGANYGYTF.

This clonotype was observed at least ten times. This chain uses TRBV5-6 with TRBJ1-1; the D gene is possibly TRBD1 (6 bases). The germline V and J ends were trimmed by 3 bases and 4 bases, with 13 bases remaining between them. Germline V gene lookup returns CDR1 SGHDT and CDR2 YYEEEE. CDR3 length equals 14 residues. In DNA form, the CDR3 reads TGTGCCAGCAGCTCTGGACAGCTTTTCACTGAAGCTTTCTTT. This codes for CASSSGQLFTEAFF.

This clonotype has a handful of counts. The J gene is TRBJ1-6, the V gene TRBV5-1, with 7 bases aligning to TRBD1. V shed 1 base and J 4 bases; nucleotides not matched to a gene: 8. The CDR3 is 17 amino acids. From germline, CDR1 is SGHRS and CDR2 YFSETQ. In DNA form, the CDR3 reads TGCGCCAGCAGCTTGACCCCCCCAGGGGGTTATAATTCACCCCTCCACTTT. Residues: CASSLTPPGGYNSPLHF.

The rearrangement links TRBV20-1 to TRBJ2-5; 8 bases fit TRBD2. The germline CDR1 and CDR2 sequences are DFQATT and SNEGSKA (reference sequence). The junction had 10 bases not matched to a gene; V was cut back by 6 bases and J by 4 bases. The CDR3 has 14 amino acids. CDR3 DNA sequence: TGCAGTGCCAGGCGTCCCGGGACTAGAGAGACCCAGTACTTC. This codes for CSARRPGTRETQYF.

With regard to this clonotype: A much larger clone differs from this one at a single base, so this may be a read error. Because the CDR3 is missing its conserved closing phenylalanine or tryptophan, this is likely a read error. The chain employs TRBV7-9 and TRBJ1-5; possibly TRBD1 for D (5 bases). V lost 6 bases to trimming and J lost 0 bases, with 9 bases between them. Germline V gives CDR1 SEHNR, CDR2 FQNEAQ (reference sequence). The CDR3 is 14 amino acids. The CDR3 reads CASSQTDSNQPQHL. The DNA for the CDR3 is TGTGCCAGCAGTCAGACAGATAGCAATCAGCCCCAGCATCTT.

V usage is TRBV24-1 and J usage is TRBJ2-5; D is unclear. The J call may be in error: the DNA end matches TRBJ2-4 better. This CDR3 is built from 16 residues. Germline V gene lookup returns CDR1 KGHDR and CDR2 SFDVKD. The CDR3 spells CATSDPSVGSSNIQYF. CDR3 nucleotide sequence: TGTGCCACCAGTGATCCAAGCGTGGGTAGTTCGAACATTCAGTACTTC.

This clonotype was counted at least ten times. The J gene is TRBJ1-1, the V gene TRBV7-3, with 7 nucleotides matching TRBD1. The CDR3 is 13 residues long. The V gene end was trimmed by 5 bases and the J gene end by 5 bases; junction bases not matched to a gene: 5. CDR1 is SGHTA, CDR2 FQGTGA, per germline. The CDR3 region is CASSPDRETEAFF. The CDR3 coding sequence is TGTGCCAGCAGCCCCGACAGGGAAACTGAAGCTTTCTTT.

The chain links TRBV15 to TRBJ1-1; D remains ambiguous. This CDR3 is built from 14 residues. Germline assignment: CDR1 LNHNV and CDR2 YYDKDF (reference sequence). The CDR3 DNA sequence: TGTGCTACCGGACCCGGATTTGACGGGACTGAAGCTTTCTTT. It specifies CATGPGFDGTEAFF.

A single count supports this clonotype. The V gene is TRBV20-1, the J gene TRBJ2-5; 9 bases match TRBD1. With V trimmed by 6 bases and J by 5 bases, 7 bases remained unmatched. The CDR3 contains 13 residues. Germline CDR1 is DFQATT and CDR2 is SNEGSKA (reference sequence). The CDR3 spells CSAGTGPQETQYF. CDR3 nucleotide sequence: TGCAGTGCGGGGACAGGGCCACAGGAGACCCAGTACTTC.